This T cell receptor beta chain was identified in a study of siplizumab effects on memory and regulatory T cells. The count of this clone is one. V was cut by 11 bases and J by 0 bases, with 17 bases left in between. The CDR3 spans 15 residues. CDR1 and CDR2 from the germline V gene are ENHRY and SYGVKD. Sequencing was performed with immunoSEQ multiplex PCR; in TCRdb, only in-frame clones are kept and a portion is missing. The data contain around 95,000 clones, 85% to 95% of them singletons. J is TRBJ2-1 and V is TRBV10-3; D unresolved. What was sequenced was non-Treg CD4+ T cells sorted from blood. The sequence was obtained from a human donor in good health. CDR3 sequence: CASSGVERSYNEQFF. CDR3 DNA: TGTGCCTCCTCAGGCGTTGAGCGCTCCTACAATGAGCAGTTCTTC.